This T cell receptor beta chain derives from a study of cytomegalovirus exposure and HLA in healthy donors. Study-wide results and limits: Reports indicated that the classifier achieved high specificity and sensitivity in diagnosing cytomegalovirus status. One later analysis, an examination of the 120 or so validation repertoires, found that first-cohort TCR clusters tended to co-occur in them.

Remarks on this clone: The target antigen is unknown.

V lost 1 base, J lost 6 bases, and 6 bases lay in between. The CDR3 is made up of 11 amino acids. CDR1 is DFQATT and CDR2 is SNEGSKA in the germline V gene (reference sequence). Method: immunoSEQ multiplex PCR; TCRdb's copy keeps in-frame clones and lacks some. The data show around 220,000 clones, roughly 83% seen once. This chain links TRBV20-1 with TRBJ1-2; D ambiguous. The specimen was PBMCs. The clonotype originates from a woman under 40 in good health and CMV-seropositive. The chain's CDR3 is CSARVRHGYTF. The CDR3 DNA reads TGCAGTGCTAGAGTCCGTCATGGCTACACCTTC.